This TCR beta chain was identified in a study of PD-1 blockade in classical Hodgkin lymphoma. Remarks on this clone: Its cognate antigen is unknown.

Study observations and caveats: The study reported lower baseline TCR diversity in newly diagnosed patients than in healthy donors.

V lost 6 bases and J 7 bases, leaving 12 bases between the germline ends. The length of the CDR3 is 13 residues. The germline CDR1 and CDR2 sequences are SEHNR and FQNEAQ (reference sequence). The time point was: cycle 4 day 1 (C4D1), after 5 to 7 weeks of nivolumab. Every single patient, without exception, relapsed after autologous stem cell transplantation, and brentuximab vedotin exposure varied. It was by magnetic negative selection that CD4+ T cells were purified from thawed PBMCs. The assay was immunoSEQ multiplex PCR, and TCRdb's table has in-frame clones only and misses some. Among tens of thousands of clones listed, 65% to 85% were seen once.

This sequence was found in a human donor with classical Hodgkin lymphoma. The chain has TRBV7-9 and TRBJ2-2, with D perhaps given as TRBD1 or TRBD2 (5 bases each). The specimen comprised CD4+ T cells from blood, sampled before the fourth cycle of nivolumab. The CDR3 nucleotides read TGTGCCAGCAGATCGGGGCTTGGCGGGGAGCTGTTTTTT. The encoded protein is CASRSGLGGELFF.